These 23 T cell receptor beta chains came from one sample sequenced in a study of OX40 agonist ivuxolimab in advanced cancers. Sequenced by immunoSEQ multiplex PCR; TCRdb stores in-frame clones only, minus some. The table has about 68,000 clones, roughly 88% seen once; the top ten hold more than 0.75%. The sequenced sample was CD4+ or CD8+ T cells sorted from blood, obtained in a trial of the OX40 agonist ivuxolimab. Receptor source: an adult with an advanced solid tumor such as melanoma, head and neck, liver or kidney cancer.

V usage is TRBV7-3 and J usage is TRBJ1-3; D remains unclear. This CDR3 has 13 amino acids. V lost 1 base and J 0 bases, leaving 1 base between the germline ends. CDR1 and CDR2 from the germline V gene are SGHTA and FQGTGA. The chain's CDR3 is CASSLSSGNTIYF. The DNA for the CDR3 is TGTGCCAGCAGCTTAAGCTCTGGAAACACCATATATTTT.

The chain employs TRBV5-4 and TRBJ2-5; 7 nucleotides line up with TRBD1. CDR1 is SGHNT, CDR2 YYREEE, per germline (reference sequence). Trimming at V came to 4 bases and at J to 2 bases, leaving 2 bases not matched to a gene. There are 13 residues in the CDR3. The DNA for the CDR3 is TGTGCCAGCAGCCCGGGACAGCAAGAGACCCAGTACTTC. This codes for CASSPGQQETQYF.

DNA of the CDR3: TGTGCCAGCAGCCCCCTCCCAGCTAGCACAGATACGCAGTATTTT. It translates to CASSPLPASTDTQYF. The chain combines TRBV7-2 with TRBJ2-3; D remains ambiguous. The germline V gene has CDR1 SGHTA and CDR2 FQGNSA. The V end was cut by 5 bases, the J end by 0 bases, with 12 bases between. The CDR3 spans 15 residues.

The chain carries TRBV5-6 and TRBJ1-2; maybe TRBD1 (5 bases). The ends were cut back, 0 bases at V and 0 bases at J, with 9 bases in the middle. This CDR3 has 15 amino acids. Germline V gene lookup returns CDR1 SGHDT and CDR2 YYEEEE. The CDR3 DNA follows: TGTGCCAGCAGCTTGGTGGGGGTCGCTAACTATGGCTACACCTTC. Protein: CASSLVGVANYGYTF. Using reference TRBV5-6 and TRBJ1-2 for the parts outside the CDR3, the full variable domain is DAGVTQSPTHLIKTRGQQVTLRCSPKSGHDTVSWYQQALGQGPQFIFQYYEEEERQRGNFPDRFSGHQFPNYSSELNVNALLLGDSALYLCASSLVGVANYGYTFGSGTRLTVV.

V is TRBV9 and J is TRBJ2-7; D tentatively fits TRBD1 or TRBD2 (5 bases each). The CDR3 spans 18 residues. CDR1 and CDR2 (germline): SGDLS, YYNGEE. The germline V and J ends were trimmed by 1 base and 0 bases, with 20 bases remaining between them. CDR3 sequence (DNA): TGTGCCAGCAGCGTAATCGGTAGGGAAAGGGACGCCTCCTACGAGCAGTACTTC. Amino acid sequence: CASSVIGRERDASYEQYF.

This clone was observed a single time. The V and J genes are TRBV15 and TRBJ2-1; the D gene is possibly TRBD1 (6 bases). The CDR3 runs 14 residues. Looked up from germline, CDR1 is LNHNV and CDR2 is YYDKDF (reference sequence). V was pared by 2 bases and J by 13 bases, with 18 bases between. The CDR3 reads CATSRTYDRPSQFF. Written as DNA, the CDR3 is TGTGCCACCAGCAGAACTTATGACAGGCCCTCCCAGTTCTTC.

The chain is built from TRBV6-4 and TRBJ2-7; 11 bases line up with TRBD2. This CDR3 contains 18 residues. Losses at the gene ends were 6 bases for V and 0 bases for J; bases not matched to a gene: 13. The germline gives CDR1 MRHNA, CDR2 SNTAGT. CDR3 in DNA: TGTGCCAGCAGACCGGGACTAGCGGAGGGCCTCCCCTCCTACGAGCAGTACTTC. It translates to CASRPGLAEGLPSYEQYF.

V and J are TRBV28 and TRBJ2-7, with 7 bases aligning to TRBD2. CDR3 length: 15 amino acids. V lost 5 bases to trimming and J lost 2 bases; unmatched junction nucleotides: 9. Germline assignment: CDR1 MDHEN and CDR2 SYDVKM. CDR3 loop: CASSRPLADTYEQYF. The CDR3 region has the DNA TGTGCCAGCAGTCGCCCCCTAGCGGACACCTACGAGCAGTACTTC.

The chain has TRBV28 and TRBJ2-7; no clear D. The CDR3 loop spans 12 amino acids. V lost 6 bases to trimming and J lost 7 bases, with 13 bases between them. CDR1 MDHEN and CDR2 SYDVKM come from the germline V gene. This CDR3 is CASSTAQREQYF. Written as DNA, the CDR3 is TGTGCCAGCAGCACAGCCCAAAGGGAGCAGTACTTC.

This chain joins TRBV21-1 and TRBJ1-5; the table calls TRBD1, which could not be checked here. TRBV21-1 is a pseudogene. There are 16 residues in the CDR3. The CDR3 reads CASSFNRGTSNQPQHF. DNA for the CDR3: TGTGCCAGCAGCTTCAACAGGGGAACTAGCAATCAGCCCCAGCATTTT.

The chain couples TRBV7-3 to TRBJ2-2; 10 bases line up with TRBD2. V lost 3 bases and J lost 6; bases outside the gene matches: 7. This CDR3 region has 16 residues. The V gene's germline CDR1 is SGHTA and CDR2 FQGTGA. The CDR3 reads CASSFGRTSGAGELFF. DNA of the CDR3: TGTGCCAGCAGCTTTGGACGGACTAGCGGAGCCGGGGAGCTGTTTTTT.

V usage is TRBV15 and J usage is TRBJ2-3; 8 bases align to TRBD1. Germline CDR1 is LNHNV and CDR2 is YYDKDF (reference sequence). The CDR3 sequence is 15 residues long. V was pared by 2 bases and J by 1 base, with 2 bases of the junction left unmatched. In DNA, the CDR3 is TGTGCCACCAGCAGATCGGACAGGGGCACAGATACGCAGTATTTT. Protein sequence: CATSRSDRGTDTQYF.

The rearrangement uses TRBV7-3 and TRBJ2-7; the D gene is possibly TRBD2 (5 bases). The CDR3 covers 14 residues. V lost 7 bases and J lost 5, with 18 bases in between. Per the germline V gene, CDR1 is SGHTA and CDR2 is FQGTGA. The CDR3 region has the DNA TGTGCCAGCACCATAGGAGAGGGTGCCAACGAGCAGTACTTC. Its translation is CASTIGEGANEQYF.

This rearrangement joins TRBV19 to TRBJ2-2; 12 bases align to TRBD2. The CDR3 totals 22 residues. Germline V gene data show CDR1 as LNHDA and CDR2 as SQIVND (reference sequence). V was pared by 11 bases and J by 5 bases, with 30 bases of the junction left unmatched. The CDR3 here is CAGGPGGPLASGRARETGELFF. CDR3 in DNA: TGTGCCGGGGGGCCAGGGGGACCTCTGGCTAGCGGGAGGGCCAGGGAGACCGGGGAGCTGTTTTTT.

The genes are TRBV6-6 and TRBJ1-2; the match to TRBD1 covers 7 bases. The V segment lost 0 bases and the J segment 4 bases; nucleotides outside the gene matches: 2. The CDR3 totals 14 residues. Germline V gene data show CDR1 as MNHNY and CDR2 as SVGAGI (reference sequence). CDR3 nucleotides: TGTGCCAGCAGTTACTCAGGGGGCGGCTATGGCTACACCTTC. This translates into CASSYSGGGYGYTF.

The CDR3 sequence is CASRRSGIADTQYF. As DNA, the CDR3 is TGTGCCAGCAGGCGTTCAGGGATCGCAGATACGCAGTATTTT. The rearrangement uses TRBV6-1 and TRBJ2-3; D is perhaps TRBD1 (5 bases). The germline CDR1 and CDR2 sequences are MNHNS and SASEGT. With 6 bases removed from V and 4 bases from J, the gap between germline ends came to 14 bases. The CDR3 loop spans 14 amino acids.

This chain links TRBV4-1 with TRBJ2-6, with D maybe TRBD2 (5 bases). The V gene's germline CDR1 is MGHRA and CDR2 YSYEKL. This CDR3 region has 16 residues. The V end lost 0 bases, the J end lost 2 bases, and 8 bases lay between the germline ends. The CDR3 region is CASSQDRGTGANVLTF. The CDR3 DNA follows: TGCGCCAGCAGCCAAGATAGAGGGACTGGGGCCAACGTCCTGACTTTC.

The V call is TRBV6-4, the J call TRBJ2-1; D gene unclear. Trimming removed 3 bases from V and 0 bases from J, with 9 bases in between. Germline lookup yields CDR1 MRHNA and CDR2 SNTAGT. The CDR3 runs to 15 residues. For the CDR3, the DNA is TGTGCCAGCAGTGAAGGCGAGAGCTCCTACAATGAGCAGTTCTTC. It codes for CASSEGESSYNEQFF.

The chain links TRBV18 to TRBJ2-4; either TRBD1 or TRBD2 may supply D (5 bases each). V lost 2 bases, J lost 13 bases, and 9 bases lay in between. The CDR3 runs 11 residues. Per the germline V gene, CDR1 is KGHSH and CDR2 is LQKENI. CDR3 sequence: CASSPGDPQYF. The DNA for the CDR3 is TGTGCCAGCTCACCAGGGGACCCACAGTACTTC. The full variable domain, completed using reference TRBV18 and TRBJ2-4, is NAGVMQNPRHLVRRRGQEARLRCSPMKGHSHVYWYRQLPEEGLKFMVYLQKENIIDESGMPKERFSAEFPKEGPSILRIQQVVRGDSAAYFCASSPGDPQYFGAGTRLSVL.

The gene calls are TRBV4-1 and TRBJ1-1; 7 bases fit TRBD1. V dropped 0 bases and J dropped 3; count of bases not matched to a gene: 4. The CDR3 runs to 15 residues. Germline lookup yields CDR1 MGHRA and CDR2 YSYEKL. CDR3 bases: TGCGCCAGCAGCCAAGATTTACAGGGGTACACTGAAGCTTTCTTT. Its protein is CASSQDLQGYTEAFF.

This clone was recorded a few times. In DNA form, the CDR3 reads TGTGCCAGCCACAGGGGCCTAAGCTCTGGGGCCAACGTCCTGACTTTC. Translation gives CASHRGLSSGANVLTF. The chain combines TRBV19 with TRBJ2-6; 7 nucleotides align to TRBD1. Germline-derived CDR1 and CDR2 are LNHDA and SQIVND (reference sequence). The CDR3 is made up of 16 amino acids. V lost 9 bases, J lost 0 bases, and 8 bases stayed unmatched.

CDR3 nucleotide sequence: TGTGCCAGCAGTTTCGGGGGGACTAGCGCACAAGAGACCCAGTACTTC. Its translation is CASSFGGTSAQETQYF. This chain connects TRBV28 to TRBJ2-5; 10 positions match TRBD2. The CDR3 is 16 amino acids. V was pared by 3 bases and J by 2 bases, with 6 bases of the junction left unmatched. Germline values: CDR1 MDHEN, CDR2 SYDVKM.

V and J are TRBV7-6 and TRBJ1-4, with D uncertain. V was trimmed by 1 base and J by 0 bases, leaving 9 bases between them. The CDR3 loop spans 16 amino acids. Germline CDR1 is SGHVS and CDR2 is FNYEAQ. For the CDR3, the DNA is TGTGCCAGCAGCTTAGGAGGACTAGCAACTAATGAAAAACTGTTTTTT. Encoded protein: CASSLGGLATNEKLFF.